This T cell receptor beta chain was identified during a study of cytomegalovirus exposure and HLA in healthy donors. Study-wide results and limits: Presence/absence analyses assumed roughly uniform sequencing depth across donors, which may not hold. Available immune exposure information covered CMV serostatus only. It is likely that the observed cluster of highly shared sequence variants was a sequencing artifact. In a later analysis, several top co-occurrence clusters appeared linked to parvovirus B19, influenza, CMV and Epstein-Barr virus.

A word on this clone: The antigen is unknown.

The CDR3 length is 16 residues. Per germline, CDR1 SGHRS and CDR2 YFSETQ. The junction had 8 bases not matched to a gene; V was cut back by 0 bases and J by 7 bases. 13 Jbeta primers and 60 Vbeta primers were used for the PCR. Sequenced by immunoSEQ multiplex PCR; TCRdb stores in-frame clones only, minus some. The sample consists of 130,000 or so clones, approximately 75% of them appearing once. Sequenced sample: PBMCs. The V and J genes are TRBV5-1 and TRBJ2-1, with TRBD1 matching 9 bases. This sequence originates from a man between 45 and 60 years old in good health and CMV-seropositive. The CDR3 spells CASSLAWTGVGNEQFF. The CDR3 DNA is TGCGCCAGCAGCTTGGCCTGGACAGGGGTGGGGAATGAGCAGTTCTTC.